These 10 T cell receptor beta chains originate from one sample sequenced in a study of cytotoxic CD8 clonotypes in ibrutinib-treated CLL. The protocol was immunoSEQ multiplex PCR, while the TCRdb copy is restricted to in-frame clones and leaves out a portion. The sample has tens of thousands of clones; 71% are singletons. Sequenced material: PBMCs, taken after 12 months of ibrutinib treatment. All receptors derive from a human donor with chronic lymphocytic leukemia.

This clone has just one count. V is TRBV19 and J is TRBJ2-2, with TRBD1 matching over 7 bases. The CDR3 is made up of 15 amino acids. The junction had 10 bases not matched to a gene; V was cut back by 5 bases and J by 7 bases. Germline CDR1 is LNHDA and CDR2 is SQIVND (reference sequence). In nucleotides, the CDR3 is TGTGCCAGTAGTGTCCCGACAGGGCTGGGCGGGGAGCTGTTTTTT. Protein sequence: CASSVPTGLGGELFF.

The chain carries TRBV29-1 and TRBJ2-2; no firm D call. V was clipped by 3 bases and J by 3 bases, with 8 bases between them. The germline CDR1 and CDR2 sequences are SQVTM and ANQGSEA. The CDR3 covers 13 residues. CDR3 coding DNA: TGCAGCGTTGATGCCGGGTACACCGGGGAGCTGTTTTTT. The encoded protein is CSVDAGYTGELFF.

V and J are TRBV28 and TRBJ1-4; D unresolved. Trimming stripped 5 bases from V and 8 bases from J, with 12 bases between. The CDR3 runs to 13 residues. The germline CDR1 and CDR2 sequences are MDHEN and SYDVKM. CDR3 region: CASSPPGFEKLFF. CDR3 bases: TGTGCCAGCAGTCCACCGGGGTTCGAAAAACTGTTTTTT. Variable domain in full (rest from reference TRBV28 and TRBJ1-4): DVKVTQSSRYLVKRTGEKVFLECVQDMDHENMFWYRQDPGLGLRLIYFSYDVKMKEKGDIPEGYSVSREKKERFSLILESASTNQTSMYLCASSPPGFEKLFFGSGTQLSVL.

This chain's CDR3 is CASSLLAGVREQYF. CDR3 coding DNA: TGTGCCAGCAGTTTACTAGCGGGAGTACGGGAGCAGTACTTC. This chain uses TRBV28 with TRBJ2-7; 10 bases match TRBD2. The ends lost 2 bases at V and 7 bases at J; junction bases unmatched: 5. The CDR3 extends over 14 amino acids. From germline, CDR1 is MDHEN and CDR2 SYDVKM.

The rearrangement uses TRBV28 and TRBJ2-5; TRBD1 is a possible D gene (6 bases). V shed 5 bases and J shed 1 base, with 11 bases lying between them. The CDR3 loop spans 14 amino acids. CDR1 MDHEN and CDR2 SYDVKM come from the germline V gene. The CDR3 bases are TGTGCCAGCAGTGTGGGGACAATCCAAGAGACCCAGTACTTC. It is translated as CASSVGTIQETQYF. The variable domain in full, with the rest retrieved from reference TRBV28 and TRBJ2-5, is DVKVTQSSRYLVKRTGEKVFLECVQDMDHENMFWYRQDPGLGLRLIYFSYDVKMKEKGDIPEGYSVSREKKERFSLILESASTNQTSMYLCASSVGTIQETQYFGPGTRLLVL.

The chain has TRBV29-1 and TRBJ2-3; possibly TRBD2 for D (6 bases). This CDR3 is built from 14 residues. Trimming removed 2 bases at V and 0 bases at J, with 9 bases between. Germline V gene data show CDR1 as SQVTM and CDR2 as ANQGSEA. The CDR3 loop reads CSVERDFSTDTQYF. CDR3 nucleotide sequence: TGCAGCGTTGAAAGGGACTTTAGCACAGATACGCAGTATTTT.

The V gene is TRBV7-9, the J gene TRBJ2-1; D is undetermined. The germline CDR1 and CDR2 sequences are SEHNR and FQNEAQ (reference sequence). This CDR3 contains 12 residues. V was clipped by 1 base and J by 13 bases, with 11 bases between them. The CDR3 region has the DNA TGTGCCAGCAGCTTAGGTCTAGAGGAACAGTTCTTC. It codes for CASSLGLEEQFF.

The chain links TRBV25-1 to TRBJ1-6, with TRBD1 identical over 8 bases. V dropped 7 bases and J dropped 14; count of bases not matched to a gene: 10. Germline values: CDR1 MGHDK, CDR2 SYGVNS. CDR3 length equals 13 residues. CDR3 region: CASNGQGEGALHF. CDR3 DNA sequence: TGTGCCAGCAACGGACAGGGTGAAGGGGCCCTCCACTTT.

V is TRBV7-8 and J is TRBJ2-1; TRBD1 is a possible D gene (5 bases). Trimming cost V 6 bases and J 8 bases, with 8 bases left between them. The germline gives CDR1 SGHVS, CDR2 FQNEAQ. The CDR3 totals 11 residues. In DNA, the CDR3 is TGTGCCAGCAGTACAGGTCATGAGCAGTTCTTC. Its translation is CASSTGHEQFF.

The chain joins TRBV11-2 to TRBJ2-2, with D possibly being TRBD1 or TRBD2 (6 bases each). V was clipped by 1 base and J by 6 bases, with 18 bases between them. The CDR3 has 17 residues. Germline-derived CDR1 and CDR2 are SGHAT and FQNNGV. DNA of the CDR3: TGTGCCAGCAGCTTAGCATGGGGGGCTATTGCTGCCGGGGAGCTGTTTTTT. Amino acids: CASSLAWGAIAAGELFF.